Listed here are 22 T cell receptor beta chains from one sample, sequenced in a study of T cells in Graves' hyperthyroidism and ophthalmopathy. RNA transcripts yielded amplified TCR beta CDR3 regions. HTBI primers were the set used in a first-round RT-PCR of the TCR CDR3. Via MiXCR, TCRdb re-called the multiplex PCR reads, giving one row per CDR3 protein. The sample includes about 600,000 distinct CDR3 sequences, around 15% seen only once; the top ten take roughly 3.5%. What was sequenced was blood. These TCRs come from a woman between 40 and 55 years old with Graves' ophthalmopathy.

The table lists this clonotype with many counts. The chain joins TRBV7-9 to TRBJ2-2; D not certain. The CDR3 spans 16 residues. Looked up from germline, CDR1 is SEHNR and CDR2 is FQNEAQ (reference sequence). Trimming left V 0 bases short and J 3 bases short, with 11 bases between. Written as DNA, the CDR3 is TGTGCCAGCAGCTTAGCTCTGGGATGGGACACCGGGGAGCTGTTTTTT. It codes for CASSLALGWDTGELFF.

This clonotype appeared many times. This rearrangement joins TRBV2 to TRBJ1-5; D is unclear. V gave up 5 bases and J gave up 4 bases, with 18 bases separating them. The CDR3 is 16 residues long. Per germline, CDR1 SNHLY and CDR2 FYNNEI. CDR3 nucleotides: TGTGCCAGCAGTCTAACCCGGGCCGCCCTAAATCAGCCCCAGCATTTT. Encoded protein: CASSLTRAALNQPQHF.

Turning to this clonotype: One end of the junction does not line up with germline, which may come from a read error. The rearrangement links TRBV30 to TRBJ2-1, with D possibly being TRBD1 (8 bases). This CDR3 is built from 15 residues. From germline, CDR1 is GTSNPN and CDR2 SVGIG (reference sequence). The CDR3, as DNA: TGTACCTGGAGTGTACAGGGGGGGGTCCACAATGAGCAGTTCTTC. It codes for CTWSVQGGVHNEQFF.

Turning to this clonotype: A much more abundant neighbour one base away suggests this may be a read error. The genes are TRBV28 and TRBJ2-3; D may be TRBD1 (6 bases). Germline V gene lookup returns CDR1 MDHEN and CDR2 SYDVKM. There are 13 residues in the CDR3. The CDR3 sequence: CAGSRQVPDTQYF. The CDR3 coding sequence is TGTGCCGGCAGCCGACAGGTCCCAGATACGCAGTATTTT.

This clonotype has a count of ten or more. The chain employs TRBV7-9 and TRBJ2-3; 7 bases line up with TRBD2. This CDR3 comprises 15 residues. V trimming: 6 bases; J trimming: 3 bases; junction bases outside the gene matches: 9. Germline values: CDR1 SEHNR, CDR2 FQNEAQ (reference sequence). DNA of the CDR3: TGTGCCAGCAGTCCGAGCGGGATCCTAACAGATACGCAGTATTTT. This encodes CASSPSGILTDTQYF.

This sequence joins TRBV10-3 and TRBJ1-1; 12 bases line up with TRBD1. The length of the CDR3 is 18 residues. Losses at the gene ends were 7 bases for V and 0 bases for J; bases not matched to a gene: 12. Germline V gene data show CDR1 as ENHRY and CDR2 as SYGVKD. As DNA, the CDR3 is TGTGCCATCACCAATCCCGGGACAGGGGGCGGAATGAACACTGAAGCTTTCTTT. Protein sequence: CAITNPGTGGGMNTEAFF.

The sample holds a few counts of this clonotype. The DNA for the CDR3 is TGCAGTGCTAGAAAGCTAGCGGGGAGAGGGGAGCAGTACTTC. Amino acid sequence: CSARKLAGRGEQYF. The chain joins TRBV20-1 to TRBJ2-7; 9 bases are a match to TRBD2. The CDR3 contains 14 residues. Germline CDR1 reads DFQATT; CDR2 reads SNEGSKA (reference sequence). V was clipped by 2 bases and J by 7 bases; unmatched bases: 9.

This clonotype was found a few times. This chain connects TRBV28 to TRBJ2-1; a weak D match, TRBD1 (6 bases). This CDR3 is built from 16 residues. V was cut by 6 bases and J by 2 bases, with 17 bases left in between. From germline, CDR1 is MDHEN and CDR2 SYDVKM. CDR3 amino acids: CASSSPRGGPYNEQFF. The CDR3 nucleotides are TGTGCCAGCAGCTCCCCCAGGGGCGGGCCCTACAATGAGCAGTTCTTC. Combining the CDR3 with reference TRBV28 and TRBJ2-1 gives the whole variable domain DVKVTQSSRYLVKRTGEKVFLECVQDMDHENMFWYRQDPGLGLRLIYFSYDVKMKEKGDIPEGYSVSREKKERFSLILESASTNQTSMYLCASSSPRGGPYNEQFFGPGTRLTVL.

This clonotype was counted only a few times. The rearrangement links TRBV5-6 to TRBJ2-1; D is undetermined. The CDR3 contains 17 residues. V lost 0 bases and J lost 10, with 23 bases in between. The germline gives CDR1 SGHDT, CDR2 YYEEEE. CDR3 in amino acids: CASSLEVLDTETREQFF. The CDR3 region has the DNA TGTGCCAGCAGCTTGGAAGTTCTCGACACCGAAACGAGGGAGCAGTTCTTC.

This clonotype was seen ten or more times. V usage is TRBV11-2 and J usage is TRBJ1-1; tentative D call: TRBD1 (5 bases). Looked up from germline, CDR1 is SGHAT and CDR2 is FQNNGV. With 11 bases removed from V and 2 bases from J, the gap between germline ends came to 18 bases. There are 14 residues in the CDR3. As DNA, the CDR3 is TGTGCCGACTCAATCCCCCGGGACAACACTGAAGCTTTCTTT. It yields the protein CADSIPRDNTEAFF. Based on the CDR3 plus reference TRBV11-2 and TRBJ1-1, the full variable domain is EAGVAQSPRYKIIEKRQSVAFWCNPISGHATLYWYQQILGQGPKLLIQFQNNGVVDDSQLPKDRFSAERLKGVDSTLKIQPAKLEDSAVYLCADSIPRDNTEAFFGQGTRLTVV.

This clonotype was seen at least ten times. The rearrangement uses TRBV20-1 and TRBJ2-7; D may be TRBD2 (5 bases). Per the germline V gene, CDR1 is DFQATT and CDR2 is SNEGSKA (reference sequence). The CDR3 spans 13 residues. Between the trimmed V and J ends, which lost 4 bases and 0 bases, there was a span of 10 bases. CDR3 coding DNA: TGCAGTGCTATTTTAGCGCCCTCCTACGAGCAGTACTTC. Its translation: CSAILAPSYEQYF.

This clonotype turned up a few times. This chain links TRBV7-9 with TRBJ2-2; 9 bases are a match to TRBD2. Germline V gene lookup returns CDR1 SEHNR and CDR2 FQNEAQ (reference sequence). The CDR3 sequence is 18 residues long. The ends lost 3 bases at V and 7 bases at J; junction bases unmatched: 15. CDR3 sequence (DNA): TGTGCCAGCAGCTTCCCGAGGGCTAGCGGGAAGAGTGTCGGGGAGCTGTTTTTT. Translating it yields CASSFPRASGKSVGELFF.

This clonotype has a count of ten or more. The chain has TRBV20-1 and TRBJ2-1, with 11 bases lining up with TRBD2. Germline V lookup: CDR1 DFQATT, CDR2 SNEGSKA (reference sequence). The CDR3 loop spans 13 amino acids. V lost 6 bases, J lost 5 bases, and 3 bases stayed unmatched. The chain's CDR3 is CSAPGLADNEQFF. For the CDR3, the DNA is TGCAGTGCCCCGGGACTAGCGGACAATGAGCAGTTCTTC.

This clonotype was observed at least ten times. The V call is TRBV28, the J call TRBJ1-2, with D perhaps TRBD1 (6 bases). CDR1 and CDR2 (germline): MDHEN, SYDVKM. This CDR3 has 11 residues. The V and J ends lost 7 bases and 7 bases respectively, with 10 bases between them. The CDR3 loop reads CASTGRGGYTF. The DNA for the CDR3 is TGTGCCAGCACCGGCAGGGGTGGCTACACCTTC.

V and J are TRBV12-3 or TRBV12-4 and TRBJ1-1, with D possibly being TRBD1 (6 bases). V lost 5 bases and J lost 7, with 14 bases in between. This CDR3 has 13 amino acids. CDR3 nucleotide sequence: TGTGCCAGCAGTGCCCAAAGGGGGAATGAAGCTTTCTTT. As protein: CASSAQRGNEAFF.

The sample holds a few counts of this clonotype. The gene calls are TRBV2 and TRBJ2-1, with 14 nucleotides matching TRBD2. Per the germline V gene, CDR1 is SNHLY and CDR2 is FYNNEI. The CDR3 runs 15 residues. The V segment lost 7 bases and the J segment 9 bases; nucleotides outside the gene matches: 8. The CDR3 region is CASTEGLAGDSEQFF. The CDR3 bases are TGTGCCAGCACCGAGGGACTAGCGGGAGATAGTGAGCAGTTCTTC.

This clonotype has at least ten counts. The V gene is TRBV2, the J gene TRBJ2-1; TRBD2 aligns across 10 bases. The germline V gene has CDR1 SNHLY and CDR2 FYNNEI. The V gene end was trimmed by 6 bases and the J gene end by 7 bases; junction bases not matched to a gene: 9. The CDR3 covers 15 residues. In nucleotides, the CDR3 is TGTGCCAGCAGAGCCGGGACTAGCGACAAAAATGAGCAGTTCTTC. Amino acids: CASRAGTSDKNEQFF.

This clonotype was seen many times. J is TRBJ2-1 and V is TRBV3-1; maybe TRBD2 (5 bases). CDR1 and CDR2 (germline): LGHDT, YNNKEL (reference sequence). The V end was cut by 4 bases, the J end by 10 bases, with 17 bases between. This CDR3 has 14 amino acids. CDR3 in amino acids: CASSPGIVADEQFF. In nucleotides, the CDR3 is TGTGCCAGCAGCCCGGGGATCGTAGCCGACGAGCAGTTCTTC.

This clonotype was seen repeatedly, ten times or more. This chain links TRBV6-1 with TRBJ2-7; TRBD2 agrees at 7 bases. Germline V gene sequence: CDR1 MNHNS, CDR2 SASEGT. CDR3 length: 14 residues. After removal of 6 bases from V and 3 bases from J, the junction contained 8 bases not matched to a gene. In nucleotides, the CDR3 is TGTGCCAGCAGGGGTGAGGGACTAAGCTACGAGCAGTACTTC. This codes for CASRGEGLSYEQYF.

This clonotype was observed a handful of times. The V call is TRBV19, the J call TRBJ2-6, with D perhaps TRBD2 (6 bases). V was trimmed by 0 bases and J by 1 base, leaving 10 bases between them. The CDR3 covers 17 residues. Germline V gene sequence: CDR1 LNHDA, CDR2 SQIVND (reference sequence). The DNA for the CDR3 is TGTGCCAGTAGTATAGATAGCGGCTTTTCTGGGGCCAACGTCCTGACTTTC. As protein: CASSIDSGFSGANVLTF.

This sequence joins TRBV28 and TRBJ2-7; 8 bases map to TRBD1. Trimming cost V 5 bases and J 4 bases; bases outside gene matches: 7. Germline loops: CDR1 MDHEN, CDR2 SYDVKM. The CDR3 loop spans 14 amino acids. CDR3 protein: CASSPTTGDYEQYF. CDR3 DNA: TGTGCCAGCAGTCCCACGACAGGGGATTACGAGCAGTACTTC.

The rearrangement uses TRBV2 and TRBJ1-4; D ambiguous. Deletions cut 6 bases from V and 7 bases from J, with 12 bases between. This CDR3 has 13 amino acids. Germline CDR1 reads SNHLY; CDR2 reads FYNNEI. CDR3 nucleotide sequence: TGTGCCAGCAGGGTAGAAGCGGGTGAAAAACTGTTTTTT. Protein sequence: CASRVEAGEKLFF.